This entry lists 17 T cell receptor beta chains sequenced from one sample in a study of blood T cells in healthy people across ages. Using a J-beta primer mix together with a sample-barcoded 5' primer, a second PCR was run for about 6 to 12 cycles. From the 5' RACE reads, TCRdb called clonotypes with MiXCR, one entry per CDR3 protein. The data show approximately 940,000 distinct CDR3 sequences, with roughly 43% seen just once and 13% held by the top ten. The sample taken for sequencing was blood. The origin of the receptors is a man aged 25 to 40 in good health.

This clonotype was picked up a small number of times. The chain links TRBV6-5 to TRBJ2-1, with unresolved D. CDR1 MNHEY and CDR2 SVGAGI come from the germline V gene. Trimming pared 5 bases from V and 7 bases from J, leaving 9 bases between. CDR3 length equals 12 residues. DNA for the CDR3: TGTGCCAGCAGTGCGCAGTGGAATGAGCAGTTCTTC. It specifies CASSAQWNEQFF.

The V call is TRBV6-5, the J call TRBJ2-1; D is possibly TRBD1 or TRBD2 (5 bases each). From germline, CDR1 is MNHEY and CDR2 SVGAGI. V gave up 10 bases and J gave up 0 bases, with 10 bases separating them. The CDR3 runs 13 residues. The CDR3 DNA sequence: TGTGCCACAAGAGGGGCCTCCTACAATGAGCAGTTCTTC. This sequence encodes CATRGASYNEQFF.

This clonotype was picked up a small number of times. The V call is TRBV19, the J call TRBJ2-3; tentative D call: TRBD1 (5 bases). The CDR3 is 15 amino acids. Germline loops: CDR1 LNHDA, CDR2 SQIVND (reference sequence). V lost 3 bases and J 2 bases, leaving 12 bases between the germline ends. Here the CDR3 reads CASSMYQGATDTQYF. DNA for the CDR3: TGTGCCAGTAGTATGTACCAAGGGGCCACAGATACGCAGTATTTT.

This chain connects TRBV4-1 to TRBJ2-7; D possibly corresponds to TRBD1 (7 bases). The DNA end favors TRBJ2-5, so the J call may be wrong. The CDR3 spans 18 residues. Per germline, CDR1 MGHRA and CDR2 YSYEKL. In nucleotides, the CDR3 is TGCGCCAGCAGCCAAAAGATGATTGGAGGGGGCATGAATGAGACCCAGTACTTC. Translation gives CASSQKMIGGGMNETQYF.

This chain connects TRBV7-9 to TRBJ2-4; 11 positions match TRBD2. TRBJ2-7 matches the DNA end more closely, so the J call is doubtful. This CDR3 spans 16 amino acids. Germline lookup yields CDR1 SEHNR and CDR2 FQNEAQ (reference sequence). DNA of the CDR3: TGTGCCAGCAGCTTAGGTACTAGCGGGAGTGTCCACGAGCAGTACTTC. Its protein product is CASSLGTSGSVHEQYF.

This clonotype was recorded at least ten times. The chain has TRBV14 and TRBJ2-5; D is ambiguous. The CDR3 runs to 12 residues. The ends were cut back, 2 bases at V and 6 bases at J, with 7 bases in the middle. CDR1 and CDR2 from the germline V gene are SGHDN and FVKESK. The CDR3 sequence is CASSQSFQTQYF. CDR3 nucleotide sequence: TGTGCCAGCAGCCAATCCTTTCAGACCCAGTACTTC.

The rearrangement links TRBV24-1 to TRBJ2-3, with D maybe TRBD1 (5 bases). From germline, CDR1 is KGHDR and CDR2 SFDVKD. CDR3 length: 13 amino acids. Trimming took off 3 bases at V and 6 bases at J, with 9 bases between the two ends. As DNA, the CDR3 is TGTGCCACCAGTGATCCAGGGTTGGATACGCAGTATTTT. As protein: CATSDPGLDTQYF.

Many counts were recorded for this clonotype. This chain uses TRBV6-4 with TRBJ2-1; no firm D call. V was shortened by 4 bases and J by 6 bases, with 4 bases between the two germline ends. Germline lookup yields CDR1 MRHNA and CDR2 SNTAGT. The CDR3 consists of 11 residues. CDR3 residues: CASSALNEQFF. The CDR3 DNA is TGTGCCAGCAGTGCCCTCAATGAGCAGTTCTTC.

The chain uses TRBV7-2 and TRBJ2-3; 13 bases fit TRBD2. Germline assignment: CDR1 SGHTA and CDR2 FQGNSA. The CDR3 is 19 amino acids. The V gene end was trimmed by 0 bases and the J gene end by 5 bases; junction bases not matched to a gene: 11. CDR3 DNA: TGTGCCAGCAGCTTAGCCCCCACTAGCGGGGGGGCCGTTAGAGATACGCAGTATTTT. The encoded protein is CASSLAPTSGGAVRDTQYF.

Many counts were recorded for this clonotype. This chain links TRBV28 with TRBJ2-7; TRBD2 is a possible D gene (5 bases). CDR3 size: 13 residues. The germline CDR1 and CDR2 sequences are MDHEN and SYDVKM. Trimming took off 5 bases at V and 3 bases at J, with 11 bases between the two ends. DNA for the CDR3: TGTGCCAGCAGTGTAGGACTCCACTACGAGCAGTACTTC. This encodes CASSVGLHYEQYF.

The rearrangement links TRBV7-9 to TRBJ2-3, with TRBD1 identical over 9 bases. This CDR3 spans 16 amino acids. Germline V CDR1 and CDR2: SEHNR, FQNEAQ (reference sequence). Trimming cost V 1 base and J 6 bases; bases outside gene matches: 8. The CDR3 DNA follows: TGTGCCAGCAGCTTAGTCTGGGACAGGGAAGTTGATACGCAGTATTTT. Its translation: CASSLVWDREVDTQYF. The entire variable domain, with the rest obtained from reference TRBV7-9 and TRBJ2-3, is as follows: DTGVSQNPRHKITKRGQNVTFRCDPISEHNRLYWYRQTLGQGPEFLTYFQNEAQLEKSRLLSDRFSAERPKGSFSTLEIQRTEQGDSAMYLCASSLVWDREVDTQYFGPGTRLTVL.

The chain has TRBV3-1 and TRBJ2-5; D is tentatively TRBD1 or TRBD2 (5 bases each). The CDR3 covers 13 residues. Looked up from germline, CDR1 is LGHDT and CDR2 is YNNKEL (reference sequence). With 0 bases removed from V and 13 bases from J, the gap between germline ends came to 15 bases. The CDR3 DNA reads TGTGCCAGCAGCCAAGATGGGGACCGCCCGGGGTACTTC. Amino acids: CASSQDGDRPGYF.

The rearrangement uses TRBV5-1 and TRBJ2-3; 9 nucleotides match TRBD1. The CDR3 is 15 amino acids. Looked up from germline, CDR1 is SGHRS and CDR2 is YFSETQ. V was pared by 7 bases and J by 0 bases, with 6 bases of the junction left unmatched. CDR3 bases: TGCGCCAGCTTTCAGGGGACAGGGAGCACAGATACGCAGTATTTT. Its protein is CASFQGTGSTDTQYF.

This clonotype has only one observation. V gene TRBV6-5 combines with J gene TRBJ1-2; D not resolved. The CDR3 has 14 amino acids. V was clipped by 2 bases and J by 4 bases, with 11 bases between them. The germline V gene has CDR1 MNHEY and CDR2 SVGAGI. CDR3 DNA sequence: TGTGCCAGCAGTTACGGGGTCCTTGGCTATGGCTACACCTTC. It specifies CASSYGVLGYGYTF.

This clonotype was counted a few times. The chain combines TRBV7-9 with TRBJ2-1; 7 bases agree with TRBD2. CDR1 and CDR2 from the germline V gene are SEHNR and FQNEAQ (reference sequence). The junction had 13 bases not matched to a gene; V was cut back by 5 bases and J by 6 bases. This CDR3 contains 16 residues. CDR3 protein: CASSPRPGGLSNEQFF. The CDR3 DNA sequence: TGTGCCAGCAGCCCCCGACCCGGGGGGTTGAGCAATGAGCAGTTCTTC.

There are a few counts of this clonotype. This chain joins TRBV9 and TRBJ2-1, with TRBD1 matching over 8 bases. Germline V gene data show CDR1 as SGDLS and CDR2 as YYNGEE. J gave up 6 bases and V 3 bases, and 8 bases lay outside the gene matches. This CDR3 spans 15 amino acids. CDR3 bases: TGTGCCAGCAGCGCCGGGACAGGAAAAACCAATGAGCAGTTCTTC. Amino acid sequence: CASSAGTGKTNEQFF. Full variable domain (remainder filled in from reference TRBV9 and TRBJ2-1): DSGVTQTPKHLITATGQRVTLRCSPRSGDLSVYWYQQSLDQGLQFLIQYYNGEERAKGNILERFSAQQFPDLHSELNLSSLELGDSALYFCASSAGTGKTNEQFFGPGTRLTVL.

The chain links TRBV6-5 to TRBJ2-3; the D gene is possibly TRBD2 (6 bases). V shed 6 bases and J shed 7 bases, with 14 bases lying between them. Germline-derived CDR1 and CDR2 are MNHEY and SVGAGI. The CDR3 covers 13 residues. CDR3: CASRLRDSYTQYF. The CDR3 DNA reads TGTGCCAGCAGACTCCGGGACTCGTATACGCAGTATTTT.